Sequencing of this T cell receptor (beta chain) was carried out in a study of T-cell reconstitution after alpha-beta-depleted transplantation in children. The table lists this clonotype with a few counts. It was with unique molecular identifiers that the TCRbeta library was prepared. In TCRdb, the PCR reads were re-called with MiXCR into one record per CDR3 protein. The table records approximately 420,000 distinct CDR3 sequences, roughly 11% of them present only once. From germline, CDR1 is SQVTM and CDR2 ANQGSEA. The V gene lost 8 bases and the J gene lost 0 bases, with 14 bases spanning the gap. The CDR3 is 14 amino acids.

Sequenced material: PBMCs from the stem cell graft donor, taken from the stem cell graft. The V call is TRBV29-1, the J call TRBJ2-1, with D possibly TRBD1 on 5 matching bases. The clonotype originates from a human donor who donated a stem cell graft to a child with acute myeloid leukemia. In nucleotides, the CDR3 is TGCAGCACGGTTGGACAAAACTCCTACAATGAGCAGTTCTTC. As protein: CSTVGQNSYNEQFF.